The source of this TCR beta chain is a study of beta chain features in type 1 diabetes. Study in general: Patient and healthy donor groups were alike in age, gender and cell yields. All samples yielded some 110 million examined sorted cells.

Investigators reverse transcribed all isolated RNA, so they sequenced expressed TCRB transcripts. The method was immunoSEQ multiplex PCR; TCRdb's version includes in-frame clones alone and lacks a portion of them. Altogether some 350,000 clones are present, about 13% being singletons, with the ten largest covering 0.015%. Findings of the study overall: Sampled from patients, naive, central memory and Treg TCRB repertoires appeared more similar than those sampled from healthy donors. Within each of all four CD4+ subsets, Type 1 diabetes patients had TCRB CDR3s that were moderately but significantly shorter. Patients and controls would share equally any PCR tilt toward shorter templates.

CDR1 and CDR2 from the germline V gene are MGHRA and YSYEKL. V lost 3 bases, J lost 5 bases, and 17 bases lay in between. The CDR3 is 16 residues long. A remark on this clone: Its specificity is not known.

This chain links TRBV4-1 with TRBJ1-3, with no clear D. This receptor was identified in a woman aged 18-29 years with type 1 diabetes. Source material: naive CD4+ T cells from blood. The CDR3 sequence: CASSHPARESRNTIYF. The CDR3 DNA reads TGCGCCAGCAGCCACCCCGCGAGGGAGTCCAGAAACACCATATATTTT.